Shown below are 22 T cell receptor beta chains from a single sample sequenced in a study of blood T cells in healthy people across ages (dated by TCRdb to between 2014 and 2017). Libraries were prepared through 5' RACE. The run used an Illumina HiSeq 2500. A second PCR of roughly 7 to 11 cycles was performed with a sample-barcoded 5' primer and a J-beta primer mix. The public reads were reprocessed in TCRdb via fastp at Q25 and MiXCR, keeping in-frame beta chains. Rows are unified per CDR3 protein, each entry keeping the most common DNA and genes. The sample table lists about 2 million distinct CDR3 sequences, approximately 50% of them with a count of one. In total, the top ten clones hold roughly 2% of the sample. The sample taken for sequencing was blood. All receptors come from a woman in her forties in good health.

The V call is TRBV24-1, the J call TRBJ1-5, with D tentatively TRBD1 (6 bases). V lost 2 bases and J 0 bases, leaving 16 bases between the germline ends. The germline gives CDR1 KGHDR, CDR2 SFDVKD. CDR3 length: 18 amino acids. DNA of the CDR3: TGTGCCACCAGTGATTCATATTCTGGGGGCAGTAGCAATCAGCCCCAGCATTTT. It specifies CATSDSYSGGSSNQPQHF.

This clonotype was counted a few times. The chain carries TRBV6-2 or TRBV6-3 and TRBJ2-7; either TRBD1 or TRBD2 may fit D (6 bases each). Germline V gene data show CDR1 as MNHEY and CDR2 as SVGEGT. The CDR3 is made up of 15 amino acids. The V end lost 0 bases, the J end lost 2 bases, and 11 bases lay between the germline ends. The CDR3 protein is CASSYSSRGPYEQYF. The CDR3, as DNA: TGTGCCAGCAGTTACTCGAGTCGGGGGCCCTACGAGCAGTACTTC.

This clonotype was seen only a few times. The chain recombines TRBV20-1 with TRBJ2-3; 8 bases line up with TRBD2. This CDR3 is built from 17 residues. V dropped 0 bases and J dropped 2; count of bases not matched to a gene: 10. The germline V gene encodes CDR1 DFQATT and CDR2 SNEGSKA (reference sequence). As DNA, the CDR3 is TGCAGTGCTAGAGACCCCTGGGGTAGCGGGGTCACAGATACGCAGTATTTT. Its protein is CSARDPWGSGVTDTQYF.

Remarks on this clonotype: One end of the junction fails to match germline, which may point to a read error. The V and J genes are TRBV29-1 and TRBJ2-3; 9 bases align to TRBD1. This CDR3 has 13 amino acids. CDR1 is SQVTM and CDR2 is ANQGSEA in the germline V gene. CDR3 region: CSFDRGRTDTQYF. CDR3 DNA sequence: TGCAGCTTTGACAGGGGGAGGACAGATACGCAGTATTTT.

This clonotype was seen a single time. The chain couples TRBV6-2 or TRBV6-3 to TRBJ2-5; no firm D call. V lost 5 bases to trimming and J lost 2 bases, with 15 bases between them. CDR3 length equals 15 residues. Germline assignment: CDR1 MNHEY and CDR2 SVGEGT. This chain's CDR3 is CASSKFSPSQETQYF. The DNA for the CDR3 is TGTGCCAGCAGTAAATTTAGTCCATCTCAAGAGACCCAGTACTTC.

Note on this clonotype: A much larger clonotype is one base distant, so this may be a read error. DNA of the CDR3: TGTGCCAGCAGCTGCATAGCGGAAGGCCAAGAGACCCAGTACTTC. Its translation is CASSCIAEGQETQYF. V gene TRBV7-2 combines with J gene TRBJ2-5, with a tentative D call TRBD2 (6 bases). The CDR3 is 15 residues long. Germline lookup yields CDR1 SGHTA and CDR2 FQGNSA. V lost 4 bases to trimming and J lost 1 base, with 13 bases between them.

This clonotype was seen a few times. This chain links TRBV28 with TRBJ1-6, with a possible D match to TRBD1 (5 bases). Trimming shortened V by 5 bases and J by 7 bases, and 15 bases separated the two germline ends. Looked up from germline, CDR1 is MDHEN and CDR2 is SYDVKM. The CDR3 loop spans 15 amino acids. The CDR3 DNA sequence: TGTGCCAGCAGTGCGCCCGGGACCCGGAATTCACCCCTCCACTTT. It is translated as CASSAPGTRNSPLHF.

The table lists this clonotype with a count of one. V usage is TRBV6-5 and J usage is TRBJ2-5, with a possible D match to TRBD1 (5 bases). This CDR3 has 13 amino acids. CDR1 is MNHEY, CDR2 SVGAGI, per germline. Trimming stripped 2 bases from V and 5 bases from J, with 9 bases between. The CDR3 DNA sequence: TGTGCCAGCAGTTACCAGGGCAAGGAGACCCAGTACTTC. This encodes CASSYQGKETQYF.

The CDR3 loop is CASSLGQGLAGGYTF. CDR3 nucleotides: TGCGCCAGCAGCTTGGGGCAGGGCCTCGCGGGTGGCTACACCTTC. The chain is built from TRBV5-1 and TRBJ1-2; a weak D match, TRBD1 (5 bases). CDR1 is SGHRS and CDR2 is YFSETQ in the germline V gene. The CDR3 sequence is 15 residues long. Trimming cost V 0 bases and J 7 bases, with 16 bases left between them.

This rearrangement joins TRBV20-1 to TRBJ1-5; D remains unclear. Germline loops: CDR1 DFQATT, CDR2 SNEGSKA (reference sequence). This CDR3 comprises 13 residues. Trimming took 6 bases from V and 6 from J, leaving 15 bases between them. DNA of the CDR3: TGCAGTGCCCGAAAGATGGCCCGTCAGCCCCAGCATTTT. Its protein is CSARKMARQPQHF.

The chain employs TRBV4-3 and TRBJ2-7; TRBD2 aligns across 12 bases. Germline CDR1 LGHNA, CDR2 YSLEER. J was trimmed by 1 base and V by 3 bases; bases with no gene match: 13. The length of the CDR3 is 19 residues. The CDR3 region is CASSHLGLAGHSDSYEQYF. For the CDR3, the DNA is TGCGCCAGCAGCCACCTGGGACTAGCGGGCCACTCCGATTCCTACGAGCAGTACTTC.

This sequence joins TRBV5-1 and TRBJ2-1, with D tentatively TRBD1 or TRBD2 (5 bases each). The CDR3 loop spans 16 amino acids. Germline V CDR1 and CDR2: SGHRS, YFSETQ. Trimming removed 1 base at V and 6 bases at J, with 17 bases between. As DNA, the CDR3 is TGCGCCAGCAGCTTGCCTCTAGCTTTAGGGACCAATGAGCAGTTCTTC. This gives the protein CASSLPLALGTNEQFF.

This clonotype was observed a few times. The rearrangement uses TRBV18 and TRBJ2-5; no reliable D call. Germline V gives CDR1 KGHSH, CDR2 LQKENI. This CDR3 spans 12 amino acids. Trimming stripped 3 bases from V and 3 bases from J, with 5 bases between. Here the CDR3 DNA reads TGTGCCAGCTCACCGGTAGAAGAGACCCAGTACTTC. It translates to CASSPVEETQYF. Filled out from reference TRBV18 and TRBJ2-5, the complete variable domain reads NAGVMQNPRHLVRRRGQEARLRCSPMKGHSHVYWYRQLPEEGLKFMVYLQKENIIDESGMPKERFSAEFPKEGPSILRIQQVVRGDSAAYFCASSPVEETQYFGPGTRLLVL.

J is TRBJ2-7 and V is TRBV12-3 or TRBV12-4; 9 bases line up with TRBD2. With 7 bases clipped from V and 0 bases from J, the junction kept 7 bases outside the gene matches. The CDR3 spans 15 residues. The CDR3 sequence: CASKLSGGDSYEQYF. Written as DNA, the CDR3 is TGTGCCAGCAAACTTAGCGGGGGCGACTCCTACGAGCAGTACTTC.

J is TRBJ2-5 and V is TRBV20-1, with TRBD2 matching 8 bases. The closer fit of TRBJ2-7 to the DNA end suggests the J call may be wrong. The germline V gene has CDR1 DFQATT and CDR2 SNEGSKA (reference sequence). There are 14 residues in the CDR3. The CDR3 DNA reads as TGCAGTGCTAGAACTGTTCGGGGGGGATACGAGCAGTACTTC. Translated: CSARTVRGGYEQYF.

This clonotype was counted a few times. The chain is built from TRBV24-1 and TRBJ2-7; 7 nucleotides agree with TRBD1. The CDR3 is 17 amino acids. Germline CDR1 KGHDR, CDR2 SFDVKD. Losses at the gene ends were 7 bases for V and 2 bases for J; bases not matched to a gene: 16. CDR3 residues: CATSHSHRDSSPYEQYF. The CDR3 nucleotides read TGTGCCACCAGCCACAGCCACCGGGACAGTTCTCCCTACGAGCAGTACTTC.

There are a few counts of this clonotype. The CDR3 DNA is TGTGCCAGCACCACAAGGGTAGCGGGGTACAATGAGCAGTACTTC. As protein: CASTTRVAGYNEQYF. The chain joins TRBV27 to TRBJ2-1; 8 positions agree with TRBD2. The J call is uncertain, as TRBJ2-7 better fits the DNA end. From germline, CDR1 is MNHEY and CDR2 SMNVEV (reference sequence). CDR3 length: 15 residues.

This chain links TRBV6-6 with TRBJ2-2, with D hard to call. The ends were cut back, 5 bases at V and 6 bases at J, with 7 bases in the middle. CDR3 length: 12 amino acids. The germline V gene encodes CDR1 MNHNY and CDR2 SVGAGI (reference sequence). The DNA of the CDR3 is TGTGCCAGCAGTGACCAGCCCGGGGAGCTGTTTTTT. Protein sequence: CASSDQPGELFF.

This chain links TRBV20-1 with TRBJ2-3; D may be TRBD1 (5 bases). Trimming removed 2 bases from V and 6 bases from J, with 12 bases in between. CDR1 is DFQATT and CDR2 is SNEGSKA in the germline V gene (reference sequence). This CDR3 spans 13 amino acids. The CDR3 bases are TGCAGTGCTAGATGGGGCTCCGGCGATACGCAGTATTTT. The encoded protein is CSARWGSGDTQYF.

The rearrangement links TRBV9 to TRBJ1-5; 8 nucleotides line up with TRBD1. Germline CDR1 SGDLS, CDR2 YYNGEE. The V segment lost 4 bases and the J segment 3 bases; nucleotides outside the gene matches: 9. This CDR3 contains 16 residues. CDR3 sequence reads: CASSPRRTGFNQPQHF. CDR3 DNA: TGTGCCAGCAGCCCACGAAGGACAGGGTTCAATCAGCCCCAGCATTTT.

This clonotype was observed a few times. A read error may be the cause here, since a much bigger clone is one base away. The chain couples TRBV5-5 to TRBJ2-3, with D uncertain. Germline CDR1 SGHKS, CDR2 YYEKEE (reference sequence). This CDR3 contains 18 residues. In DNA form, the CDR3 reads TGTGCCAACAGCTTCTTAGGTCTCTCCGGTGGCGACACAGATACGCAGTATTTT. Its translation is CANSFLGLSGGDTDTQYF.

This sequence joins TRBV27 and TRBJ2-4; 7 nucleotides align to TRBD1. The V segment lost 5 bases and the J segment 0 bases; nucleotides outside the gene matches: 16. Germline V lookup: CDR1 MNHEY, CDR2 SMNVEV (reference sequence). The CDR3 has 19 amino acids. The CDR3 coding sequence is TGTGCCAGCAGTCCTCACACCTCCGGGACAGAGTTAGCCAAAAACATTCAGTACTTC. Its translation: CASSPHTSGTELAKNIQYF.